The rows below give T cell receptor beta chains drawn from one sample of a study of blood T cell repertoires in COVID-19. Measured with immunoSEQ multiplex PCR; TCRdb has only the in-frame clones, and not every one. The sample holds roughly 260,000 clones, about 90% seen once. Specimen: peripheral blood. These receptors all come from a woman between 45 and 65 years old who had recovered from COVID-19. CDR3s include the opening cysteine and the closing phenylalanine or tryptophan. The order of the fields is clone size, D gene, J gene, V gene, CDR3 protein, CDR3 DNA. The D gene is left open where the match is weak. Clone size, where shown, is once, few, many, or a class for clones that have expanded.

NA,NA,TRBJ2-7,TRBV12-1,CASSLRLRDTPYEQYF,TGTGCCAGCAGCTTACGCCTCCGGGATACCCCCTACGAGCAGTACTTC
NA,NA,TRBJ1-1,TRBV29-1,CSVWIQGTAEAFF,TGCAGCGTTTGGATACAGGGTACCGCTGAAGCTTTCTTT
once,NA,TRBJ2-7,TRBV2,CASRIDGTYEQYF,TGTGCCAGCAGGATAGACGGGACCTACGAGCAGTACTTC
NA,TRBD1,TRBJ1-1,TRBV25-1,CASIGRGRTEAFF,TGTGCCAGCATAGGCAGGGGGAGGACTGAAGCTTTCTTT
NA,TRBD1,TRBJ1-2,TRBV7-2,CASSSRGQLYGYTF,TGTGCCAGCAGCTCACGGGGACAGCTCTATGGCTACACCTTC
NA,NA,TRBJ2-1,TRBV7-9,CASSRGQTYDHEQFF,TGTGCCAGCAGCCGCGGACAGACTTACGATCATGAGCAGTTCTTC
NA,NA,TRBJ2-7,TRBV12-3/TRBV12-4,CASSLTRDGEQYF,TGTGCCAGCAGTTTAACGAGGGATGGCGAGCAGTACTTC
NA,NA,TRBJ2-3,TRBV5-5,CASSFGLTTQYF,TGTGCCAGCAGCTTCGGACTGACAACGCAGTATTTT
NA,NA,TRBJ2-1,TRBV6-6,CASSSINEQFF,TGTGCCAGCAGTTCAATCAATGAGCAGTTCTTC
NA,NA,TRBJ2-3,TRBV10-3,CASEVADTQYF,TGTGCCAGCGAGGTTGCAGATACGCAGTATTTT
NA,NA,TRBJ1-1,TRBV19,CASSIETMNTEAFF,TGTGCCAGTAGTATAGAGACAATGAACACTGAAGCTTTCTTT
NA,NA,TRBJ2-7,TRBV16,CASSQSYSLEQYF,TGTGCCAGCAGCCAATCTTACAGCCTTGAGCAGTACTTC
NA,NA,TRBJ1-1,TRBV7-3,CASSLKGANTEAFF,TGTGCCAGCAGCCTGAAGGGAGCGAACACTGAAGCTTTCTTT
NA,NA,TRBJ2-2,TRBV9,CASGSGELFF,TGTGCCAGCGGGAGCGGGGAGCTGTTTTTT
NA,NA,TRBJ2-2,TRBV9,CASSVAATRNTGELFF,TGTGCCAGCAGCGTAGCCGCGACAAGAAACACCGGGGAGCTGTTTTTT